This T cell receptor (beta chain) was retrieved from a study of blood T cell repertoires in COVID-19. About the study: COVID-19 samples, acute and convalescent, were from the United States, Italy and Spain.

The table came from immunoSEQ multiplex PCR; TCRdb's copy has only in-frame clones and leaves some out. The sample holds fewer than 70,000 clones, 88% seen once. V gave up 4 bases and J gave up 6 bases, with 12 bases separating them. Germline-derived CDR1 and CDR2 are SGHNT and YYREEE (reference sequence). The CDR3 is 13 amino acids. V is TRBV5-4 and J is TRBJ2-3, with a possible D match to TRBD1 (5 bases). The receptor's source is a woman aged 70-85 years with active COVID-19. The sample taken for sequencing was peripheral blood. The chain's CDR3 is CASSGPGKDTQYF. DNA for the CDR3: TGTGCCAGCAGCGGCCCAGGGAAGGATACGCAGTATTTT. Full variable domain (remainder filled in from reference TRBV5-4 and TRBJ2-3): ETGVTQSPTHLIKTRGQQVTLRCSSQSGHNTVSWYQQALGQGPQFIFQYYREEENGRGNFPPRFSGLQFPNYSSELNVNALELDDSALYLCASSGPGKDTQYFGPGTRLTVL.